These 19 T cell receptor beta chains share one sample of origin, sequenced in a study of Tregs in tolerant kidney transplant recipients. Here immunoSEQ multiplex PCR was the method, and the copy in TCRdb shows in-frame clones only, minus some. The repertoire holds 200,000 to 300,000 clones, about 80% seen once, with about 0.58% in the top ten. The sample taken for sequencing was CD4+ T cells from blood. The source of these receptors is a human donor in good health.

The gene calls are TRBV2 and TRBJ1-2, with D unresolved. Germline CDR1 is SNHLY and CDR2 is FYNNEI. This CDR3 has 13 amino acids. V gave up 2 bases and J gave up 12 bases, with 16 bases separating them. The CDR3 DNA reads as TGTGCCAGCAGTGAAAAGGGAGCCCTTGGGAACACCTTC. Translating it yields CASSEKGALGNTF.

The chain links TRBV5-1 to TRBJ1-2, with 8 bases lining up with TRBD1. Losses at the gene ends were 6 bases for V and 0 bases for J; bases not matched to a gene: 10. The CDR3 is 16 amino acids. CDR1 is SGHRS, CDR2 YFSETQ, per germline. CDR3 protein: CASKGEGTGANYGYTF. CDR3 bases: TGCGCCAGCAAGGGGGAAGGGACAGGTGCTAACTATGGCTACACCTTC. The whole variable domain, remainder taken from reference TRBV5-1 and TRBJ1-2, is KAGVTQTPRYLIKTRGQQVTLSCSPISGHRSVSWYQQTPGQGLQFLFEYFSETQRNKGNFPGRFSGRQFSNSRSEMNVSTLELGDSALYLCASKGEGTGANYGYTFGSGTRLTVV.

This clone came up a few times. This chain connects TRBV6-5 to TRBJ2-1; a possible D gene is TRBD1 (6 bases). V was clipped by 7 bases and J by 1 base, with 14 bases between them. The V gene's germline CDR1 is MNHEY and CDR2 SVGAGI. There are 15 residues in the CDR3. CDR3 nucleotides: TGTGCCAGCAACCCTACAGGGCGATCCTACAATGAGCAGTTCTTC. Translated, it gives CASNPTGRSYNEQFF.

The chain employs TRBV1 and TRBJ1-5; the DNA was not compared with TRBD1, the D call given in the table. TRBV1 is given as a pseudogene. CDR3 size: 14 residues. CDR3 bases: TGCACCAGCAGCTGGTGGCAGGGCAATCAGCCCCAGCATTTT. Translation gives CTSSWWQGNQPQHF.

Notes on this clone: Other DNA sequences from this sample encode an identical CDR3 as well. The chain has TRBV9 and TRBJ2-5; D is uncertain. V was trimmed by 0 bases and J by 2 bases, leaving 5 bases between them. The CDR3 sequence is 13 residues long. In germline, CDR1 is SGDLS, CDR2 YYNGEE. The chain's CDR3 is CASSVGVQETQYF. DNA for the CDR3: TGTGCCAGCAGCGTAGGGGTACAAGAGACCCAGTACTTC.

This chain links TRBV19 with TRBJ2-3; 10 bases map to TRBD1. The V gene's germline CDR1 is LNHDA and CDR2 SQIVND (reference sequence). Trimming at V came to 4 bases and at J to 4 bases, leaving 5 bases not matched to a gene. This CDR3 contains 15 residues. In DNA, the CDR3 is TGTGCCAGTAGTACTTGGGGACAGGGGTCAGATACGCAGTATTTT. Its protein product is CASSTWGQGSDTQYF.

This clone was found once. The CDR3 DNA sequence: TGTGCCAGCAGCCGCCCGGGACTAGCTGCGGGTGAGCAGTTCTTC. Protein sequence: CASSRPGLAAGEQFF. The chain links TRBV5-6 to TRBJ2-1, with 9 bases aligning to TRBD2. The CDR3 is 15 residues long. Trimming cost V 4 bases and J 9 bases; bases outside gene matches: 11. CDR1 and CDR2 (germline): SGHDT, YYEEEE.

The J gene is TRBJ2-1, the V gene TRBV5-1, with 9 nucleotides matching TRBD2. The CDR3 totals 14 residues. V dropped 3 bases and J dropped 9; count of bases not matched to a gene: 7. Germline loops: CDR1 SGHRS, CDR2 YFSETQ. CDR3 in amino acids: CASSSPTSGSEQFF. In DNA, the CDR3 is TGCGCCAGCAGCTCCCCGACTAGCGGTTCTGAGCAGTTCTTC.

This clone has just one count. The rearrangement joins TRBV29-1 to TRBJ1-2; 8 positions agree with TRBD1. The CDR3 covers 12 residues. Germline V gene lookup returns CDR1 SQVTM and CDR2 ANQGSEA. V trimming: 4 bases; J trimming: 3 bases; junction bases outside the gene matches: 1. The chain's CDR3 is CSVVTGDYGYTF. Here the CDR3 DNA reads TGCAGCGTTGTGACAGGGGACTATGGCTACACCTTC.

The CDR3 loop reads CASSTPLSSWAEAFF. The CDR3 DNA is TGTGCCAGTAGTACCCCTCTTTCGAGTTGGGCTGAAGCTTTCTTT. The V and J genes are TRBV19 and TRBJ1-1; no clear D gene. This CDR3 contains 15 residues. The germline gives CDR1 LNHDA, CDR2 SQIVND (reference sequence). V was cut by 4 bases and J by 6 bases, with 18 bases left in between.

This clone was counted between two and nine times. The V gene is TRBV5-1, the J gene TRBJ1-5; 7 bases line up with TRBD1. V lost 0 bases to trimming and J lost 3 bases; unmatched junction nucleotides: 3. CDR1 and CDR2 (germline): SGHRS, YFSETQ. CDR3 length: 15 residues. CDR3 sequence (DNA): TGCGCCAGCAGCTTGGTGACAGGGCCCAATCAGCCCCAGCATTTT. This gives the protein CASSLVTGPNQPQHF. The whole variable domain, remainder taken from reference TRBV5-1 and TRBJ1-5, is KAGVTQTPRYLIKTRGQQVTLSCSPISGHRSVSWYQQTPGQGLQFLFEYFSETQRNKGNFPGRFSGRQFSNSRSEMNVSTLELGDSALYLCASSLVTGPNQPQHFGDGTRLSIL.

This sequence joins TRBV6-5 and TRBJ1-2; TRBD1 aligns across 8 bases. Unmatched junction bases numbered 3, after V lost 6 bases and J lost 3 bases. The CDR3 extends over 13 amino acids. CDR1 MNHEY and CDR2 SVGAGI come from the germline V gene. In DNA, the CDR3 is TGTGCCAGCAGCTGGGGACAGGACTATGGCTACACCTTC. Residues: CASSWGQDYGYTF.

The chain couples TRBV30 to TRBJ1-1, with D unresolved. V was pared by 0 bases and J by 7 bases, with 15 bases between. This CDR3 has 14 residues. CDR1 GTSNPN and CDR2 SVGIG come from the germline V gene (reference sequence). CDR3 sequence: CAWSVWAQLDEAFF. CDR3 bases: TGTGCCTGGAGTGTATGGGCACAGCTAGATGAAGCTTTCTTT.

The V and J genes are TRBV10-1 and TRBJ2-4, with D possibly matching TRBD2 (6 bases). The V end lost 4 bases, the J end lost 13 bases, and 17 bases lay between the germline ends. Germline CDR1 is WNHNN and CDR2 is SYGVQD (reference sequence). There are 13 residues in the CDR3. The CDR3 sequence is CASSALSGGAQYF. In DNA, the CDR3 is TGCGCCAGCAGTGCCCTCTCGGGCGGGGCCCAGTACTTC.

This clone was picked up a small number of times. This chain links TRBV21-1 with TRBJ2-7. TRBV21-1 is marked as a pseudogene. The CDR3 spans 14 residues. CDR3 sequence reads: CASSNPVRLYEQYF. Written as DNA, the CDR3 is TGTGCCAGCAGCAATCCCGTACGTCTGTACGAGCAGTACTTC.

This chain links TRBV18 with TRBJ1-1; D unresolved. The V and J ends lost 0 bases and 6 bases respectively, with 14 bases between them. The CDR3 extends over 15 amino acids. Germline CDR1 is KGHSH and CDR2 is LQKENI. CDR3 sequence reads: CASSPPSTGSSEAFF. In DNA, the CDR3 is TGTGCCAGCTCACCACCCAGCACCGGCTCCTCTGAAGCTTTCTTT.

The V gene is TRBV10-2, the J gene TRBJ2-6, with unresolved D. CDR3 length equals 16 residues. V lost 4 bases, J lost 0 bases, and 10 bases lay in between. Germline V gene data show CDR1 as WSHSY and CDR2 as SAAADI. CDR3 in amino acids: CASSVTASSGANVLTF. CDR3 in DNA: TGCGCCAGCAGTGTAACAGCCAGCTCTGGGGCCAACGTCCTGACTTTC.

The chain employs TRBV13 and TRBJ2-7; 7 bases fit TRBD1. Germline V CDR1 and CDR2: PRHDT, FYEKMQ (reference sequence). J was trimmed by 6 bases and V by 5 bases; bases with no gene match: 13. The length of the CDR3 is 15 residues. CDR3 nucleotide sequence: TGTGCCAGCAGCCCCCGAAAGACAGGGACGCGCGAGCAGTACTTC. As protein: CASSPRKTGTREQYF.

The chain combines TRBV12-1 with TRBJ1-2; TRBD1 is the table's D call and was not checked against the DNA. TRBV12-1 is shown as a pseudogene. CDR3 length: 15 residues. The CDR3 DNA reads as TGTGCCAGCAGCCCTTCAGGGGTCTACGACTATGGCTACACCTTC. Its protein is CASSPSGVYDYGYTF.